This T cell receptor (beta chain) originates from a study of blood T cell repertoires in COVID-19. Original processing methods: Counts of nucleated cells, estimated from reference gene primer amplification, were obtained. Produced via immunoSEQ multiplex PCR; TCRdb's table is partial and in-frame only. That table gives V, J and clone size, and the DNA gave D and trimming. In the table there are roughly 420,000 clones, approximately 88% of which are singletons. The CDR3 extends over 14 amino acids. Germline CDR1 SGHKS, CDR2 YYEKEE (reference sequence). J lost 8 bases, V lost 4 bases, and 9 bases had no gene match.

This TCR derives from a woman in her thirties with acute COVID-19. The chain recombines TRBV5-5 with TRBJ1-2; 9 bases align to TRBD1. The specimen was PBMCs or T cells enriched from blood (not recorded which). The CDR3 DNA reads TGTGCCAGCAGCCTCGGACAGGGGTTGGGCGGCTACACCTTC. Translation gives CASSLGQGLGGYTF.